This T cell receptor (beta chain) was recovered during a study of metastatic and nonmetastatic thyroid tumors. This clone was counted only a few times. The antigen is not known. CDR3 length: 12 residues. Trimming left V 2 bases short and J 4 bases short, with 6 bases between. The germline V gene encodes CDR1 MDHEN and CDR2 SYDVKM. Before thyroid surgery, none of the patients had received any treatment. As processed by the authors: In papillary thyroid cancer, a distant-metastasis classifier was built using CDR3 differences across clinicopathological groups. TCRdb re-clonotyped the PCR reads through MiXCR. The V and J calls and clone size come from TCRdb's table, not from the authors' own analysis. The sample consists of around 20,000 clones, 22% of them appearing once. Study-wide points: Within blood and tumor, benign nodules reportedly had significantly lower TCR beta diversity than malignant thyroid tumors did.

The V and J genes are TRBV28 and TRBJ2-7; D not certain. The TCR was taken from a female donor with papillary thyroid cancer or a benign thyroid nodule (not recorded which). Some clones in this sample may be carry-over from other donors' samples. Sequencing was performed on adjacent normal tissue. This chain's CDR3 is CASSLQRYEQYF. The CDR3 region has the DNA TGTGCCAGCAGTTTACAGAGATACGAGCAGTACTTC.